The entry below gives a single T cell receptor (beta chain) sequence along with its context. Its antigen is currently unknown. This record belongs to a study of T-cell memory formation after mild COVID-19. Constant-segment-primed 5'RACE gave TCR alpha and TCR beta cDNA libraries with sample barcodes and UMIs. TCRdb itself ran the 5' RACE reads through MiXCR, one entry per CDR3 protein. The sample yields 350,000 to 500,000 distinct CDR3 sequences, more than 15% seen once. Findings of the study overall: Day 15 to 85 contractors were CD4/CD8 balanced; later expanders leaned CD4+.

With 2 bases removed from V and 2 bases from J, the gap between germline ends came to 15 bases. Germline CDR1 is SGHRS and CDR2 is YFSETQ. The CDR3 has 16 amino acids. Sequenced material: PBMCs or a T cell subset sorted from them (not recorded which). The chain employs TRBV5-1 and TRBJ2-3; D call uncertain. The receptor's source is a man between 18 and 35 years old who had mild COVID-19 (a few samples of this study predate the infection). Cell type and time point are not known. In DNA, the CDR3 is TGCGCCAGCAGCTTTAGGACCCTACCGGCCACAGATACGCAGTATTTT. This gives the protein CASSFRTLPATDTQYF.